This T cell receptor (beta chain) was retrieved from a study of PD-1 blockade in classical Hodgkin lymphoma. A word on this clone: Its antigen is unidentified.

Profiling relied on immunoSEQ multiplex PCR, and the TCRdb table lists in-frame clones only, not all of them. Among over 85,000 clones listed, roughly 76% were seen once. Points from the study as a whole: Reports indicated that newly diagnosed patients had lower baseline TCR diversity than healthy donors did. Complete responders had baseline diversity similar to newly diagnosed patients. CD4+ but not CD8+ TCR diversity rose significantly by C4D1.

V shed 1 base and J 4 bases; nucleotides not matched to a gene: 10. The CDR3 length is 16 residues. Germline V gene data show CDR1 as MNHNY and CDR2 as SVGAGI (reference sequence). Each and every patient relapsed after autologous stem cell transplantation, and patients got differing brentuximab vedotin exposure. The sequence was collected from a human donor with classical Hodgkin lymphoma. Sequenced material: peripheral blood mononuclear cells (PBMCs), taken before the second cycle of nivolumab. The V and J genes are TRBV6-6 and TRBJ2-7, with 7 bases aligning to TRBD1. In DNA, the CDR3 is TGTGCCAGCAGTTACTTACGACAGGGAGTGAAGTACGAGCAGTACTTC. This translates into CASSYLRQGVKYEQYF.